Listed below are T cell receptor beta chains from one sample, sequenced in a study of CD8 T cells in ankylosing spondylitis. TCRdb itself ran the 5' RACE reads through MiXCR, one entry per CDR3 protein. This table has roughly 130,000 distinct CDR3 sequences, roughly an eighth appearing once. Input material: blood, either unsorted or a sorted T cell fraction (not recorded which). Receptors originate from a female donor with ankylosing spondylitis or in good health (not recorded which). CDR3s include the opening cysteine and the closing phenylalanine or tryptophan. The D gene is left open where the match is weak. A row's size may be missing; if present it is once, few, many or a size class.

many,TRBJ2-1,TRBD2,TRBV5-1,CASSFSLAEGEEFF,TGCGCCAGCAGCTTCTCACTAGCGGAGGGGGAGGAGTTCTTC
few,TRBJ2-3,NA,TRBV28,CANFFRQVTDTQYF,TGTGCCAATTTTTTCCGACAGGTCACGGATACGCAGTATTTT
many,TRBJ2-1,TRBD2,TRBV7-2,CASSPGSGRTHTLNEQFF,TGTGCCAGCAGCCCTGGGAGCGGGAGGACCCATACCCTCAATGAGCAGTTCTTC
NA,TRBJ2-1,TRBD2,TRBV7-3,CASSLRAGAYNEQFF,TGTGCCAGCAGCTTAAGAGCGGGGGCGTACAATGAGCAGTTCTTC
many,TRBJ1-2,NA,TRBV11-2,CASSSIGQTHYGYTF,TGTGCCAGCAGCTCTATAGGACAGACACACTATGGCTACACCTTC
NA,TRBJ2-5,NA,TRBV12-3/TRBV12-4,CASTLGYRETQYF,TGTGCCAGCACCCTGGGGTACAGGGAGACCCAGTACTTC
NA,TRBJ2-7,TRBD1,TRBV29-1,CSVGGTGAYEQYF,TGCAGCGTTGGTGGGACAGGAGCCTACGAGCAGTACTTC
NA,TRBJ1-3,TRBD1,TRBV7-9,CASSLSTGGDGNTIYF,TGTGCCAGCAGCTTATCCACAGGGGGCGATGGAAACACCATATATTTT
many,TRBJ2-7,NA,TRBV29-1,CSVQRAAGDAYEQYF,TGCAGCGTCCAGCGGGCCGCTGGAGACGCCTACGAGCAGTACTTC
many,TRBJ2-1,TRBD2,TRBV12-3/TRBV12-4,CASRNETSGRYNEQFF,TGTGCCAGCAGAAATGAAACTAGCGGGAGGTACAATGAGCAGTTCTTC
NA,TRBJ1-5,NA,TRBV7-6,CASSLAPAGDYSNQPQHF,TGTGCCAGCAGCTTAGCGCCGGCAGGGGATTATAGCAATCAGCCCCAGCATTTT
many,TRBJ2-3,NA,TRBV15,CATSRDMGRTDTQYF,TGTGCCACCAGCAGAGATATGGGGCGCACAGATACGCAGTATTTT
NA,TRBJ2-7,NA,TRBV7-2,CASSLVSSYEQYF,TGTGCCAGCAGCTTAGTATCGTCCTACGAGCAGTACTTC
many,TRBJ2-1,NA,TRBV20-1,CSAPRPSSYNEQFF,TGCAGTGCCCCGCGCCCGAGCTCCTACAATGAGCAGTTCTTC
NA,TRBJ2-2,NA,TRBV7-6,CASSLESSVGELFF,TGTGCCAGCAGCTTAGAGAGTAGTGTCGGGGAGCTGTTTTTT
NA,TRBJ2-3,TRBD2,TRBV6-1,CASSQLAGGTDTQYF,TGTGCCAGCAGCCAACTAGCGGGAGGCACAGATACGCAGTATTTT
few,TRBJ1-3,NA,TRBV20-1,CSARGMSDTIYF,TGCAGTGCTAGAGGGATGAGTGACACCATATATTTT
many,TRBJ2-7,NA,TRBV6-2/TRBV6-3,CASSYSRTNYEQYF,TGTGCCAGCAGTTACTCGCGGACCAACTACGAGCAGTACTTC
NA,TRBJ1-3,NA,TRBV18,CASSPPGPGNTIYF,TGTGCCAGCTCACCACCAGGCCCTGGAAACACCATATATTTT
NA,TRBJ2-1,NA,TRBV5-4,CASSLKQGYNEQFF,TGTGCCAGCAGCTTAAAACAGGGCTACAATGAGCAGTTCTTC
few,TRBJ2-2,NA,TRBV5-6,CASSLRAYTNTGELFF,TGTGCCAGCAGCTTGAGGGCCTACACGAACACCGGGGAGCTGTTTTTT
NA,TRBJ2-5,NA,TRBV3-1,CASSHLDSVETQYF,TGTGCCAGCAGCCACCTGGACAGCGTAGAGACCCAGTACTTC
few,TRBJ2-2,TRBD1,TRBV11-2,CASSLTGGADTGELFF,TGTGCCAGCAGCCTTACAGGGGGCGCGGACACCGGGGAGCTGTTTTTT